A selection of T cell receptor beta chains follows, all from one sample in a study of blood T cell repertoires in COVID-19. This table comes from immunoSEQ multiplex PCR, and its TCRdb copy is limited to in-frame clones, with some not included. Of about 200,000 clones listed, more than 75% were seen once; the top ten hold 4.5% to 5%. Sequenced sample: peripheral blood. Every receptor here comes from a woman of 80 years or more with acute or convalescent COVID-19. Both conserved end residues are part of each CDR3. Fields, in order: V gene, clone size, CDR3 protein. Clone size is shown for a subset of rows, as once, few, many or a class of expanded clone.

TRBV7-2,-,CASGGGRVAGELFF
TRBV3-1/TRBV3-2,-,CASSLYRGGTEAFF
TRBV29-1,-,CSVTVGGDQPQHF
TRBV5-6,-,CASSLVLGGQSPLHF
TRBV5-1,-,CASSFGQESTDTQYF
TRBV2,-,CASTPGQVPAEQYF
TRBV5-1,-,CASSLTGMNTEAFF
TRBV5-1,few,CASSLVAETHQPQHF
TRBV28,-,CASSGGPGTGGNEQFF
TRBV7-2,-,CASRPRRVNTGELFF
TRBV7-2,-,CASRSVPADTEAFF
TRBV6-5,-,CASSYPGRETQYF
TRBV19,-,CATTYRDSGNQPQHF
TRBV19,-,CASRGQGDATQYF
TRBV10-3,-,CAISQPTGGGGTGELFF
TRBV4-2,-,CASSQGTTDTQYF
TRBV29-1,-,CSVGQMSYEQYF
TRBV6-5,-,CASPGNTEAFF
TRBV27,-,CASRSNLEGVPLFF
TRBV2,-,CASSEAREAGANVLTF
TRBV4-3,-,CASSLHSATNEKLFF
TRBV9,-,CASSVGGPTEAFF
TRBV18,once,CASSPQSGQETQYF
TRBV6-5,-,CASRGTGGSYEQYF